This T cell receptor beta chain was captured in a study of blood T cell repertoires in COVID-19. Looking at the study overall: Material from acute and convalescent COVID-19 was sourced from the United States, Italy and Spain. The cDNA or gDNA used as material had been derived from T cells, B-cell-depleted T cells, or PBMCs.

Authors' methods: Amplification with reference gene primers provided the estimates of nucleated cell counts. Data came from immunoSEQ multiplex PCR; TCRdb stores just in-frame clones and leaves some out. V and J calls and clone size follow that table, whereas D and trimming were derived from the DNA. Among about 270,000 clones listed, about 89% were seen once. The V gene end was trimmed by 4 bases and the J gene end by 1 base; junction bases not matched to a gene: 7. Germline V gives CDR1 MNHEY, CDR2 SMNVEV (reference sequence). The CDR3 is made up of 16 amino acids. The sample consisted of peripheral blood. The TCR originated in a woman aged 55 to 70 who had recovered from COVID-19. V gene TRBV27 combines with J gene TRBJ1-3; 7 nucleotides agree with TRBD1. CDR3 DNA: TGTGCCAGCAGTTCACCCTCGACAGGGTCTGGAAACACCATATATTTT. It encodes CASSSPSTGSGNTIYF.